Below, one T cell receptor beta chain is given with its context. The antigen it binds to is not known. The sample holds no much larger clone one base away, and base qualities are not on file. The CDR3 covers 12 residues, taking in both the cysteine and the phenylalanine. Here the CDR3 DNA is all that survives: 36 bases in frame from base 1. Between the V and J ends, shortened by 3 bases and 3 bases respectively, the junction contains 5 bases. For CDR1 and CDR2, the germline V gene (reference sequence) lists SEHNR and FQNEAQ. The library came from the immunoSEQ multiplex PCR assay. Sourced from immuneACCESS, this table was stored by TCRdb with only in-frame sequences that have V and J called. A share of the clones is absent; for the studies checked, an unresolved V gene accounts for under half, and the remainder has no known explanation. This sample gives some 120,000 clones in total; around 93% of them show up just once. Around 8.1% of the sample is in the top ten clones.

The data were obtained in a study of control samples from healthy donors and cancer patients (dated by TCRdb to about 2020). The material sequenced was blood. This sequence uses TRBV7-9 and TRBJ2-5, with the D gene too uncertain to name. The sequence came from a man aged 18-30 years in good health. CDR3 reads: CASSFSEETQYF. The DNA reads TGTGCCAGCAGCTTTTCGGAAGAGACCCAGTACTTC.